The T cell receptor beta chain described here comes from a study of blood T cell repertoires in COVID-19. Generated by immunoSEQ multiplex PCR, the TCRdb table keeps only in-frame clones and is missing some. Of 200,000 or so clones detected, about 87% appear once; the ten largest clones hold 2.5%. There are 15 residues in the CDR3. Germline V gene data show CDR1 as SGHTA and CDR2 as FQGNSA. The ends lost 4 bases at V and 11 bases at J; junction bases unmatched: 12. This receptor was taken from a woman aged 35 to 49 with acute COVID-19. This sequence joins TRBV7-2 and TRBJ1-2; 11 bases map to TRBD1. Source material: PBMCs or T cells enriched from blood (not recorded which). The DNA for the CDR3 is TGTGCCAGCAGCTCGCCCGGACAGGGGGCAAAGGGATACACCTTC. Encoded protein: CASSSPGQGAKGYTF.